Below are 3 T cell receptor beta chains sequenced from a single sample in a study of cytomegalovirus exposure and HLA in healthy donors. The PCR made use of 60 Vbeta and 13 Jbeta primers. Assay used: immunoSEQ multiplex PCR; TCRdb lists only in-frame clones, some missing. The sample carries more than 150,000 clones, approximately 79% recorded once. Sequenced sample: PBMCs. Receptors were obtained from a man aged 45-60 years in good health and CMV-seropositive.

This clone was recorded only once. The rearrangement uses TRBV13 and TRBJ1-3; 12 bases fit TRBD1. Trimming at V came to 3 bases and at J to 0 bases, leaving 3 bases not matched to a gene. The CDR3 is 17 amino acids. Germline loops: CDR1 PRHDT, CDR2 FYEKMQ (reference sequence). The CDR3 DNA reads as TGTGCCAGCAGCTTCGGGACAGGGGGCCACTCTGGAAACACCATATATTTT. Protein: CASSFGTGGHSGNTIYF.

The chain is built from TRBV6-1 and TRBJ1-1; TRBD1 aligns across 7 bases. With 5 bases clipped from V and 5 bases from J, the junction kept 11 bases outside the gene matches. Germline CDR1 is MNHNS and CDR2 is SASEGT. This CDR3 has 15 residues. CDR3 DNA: TGTGCCAGCAGTCTCCGACAGGGTGTATCGACTGAAGCTTTCTTT. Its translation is CASSLRQGVSTEAFF.

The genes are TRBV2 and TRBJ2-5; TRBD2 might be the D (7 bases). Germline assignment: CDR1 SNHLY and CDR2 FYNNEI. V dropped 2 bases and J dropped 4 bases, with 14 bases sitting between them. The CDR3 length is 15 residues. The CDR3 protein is CASSEFGGLGETQYF. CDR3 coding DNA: TGTGCCAGCAGTGAATTCGGGGGGCTCGGAGAGACCCAGTACTTC.